This paragraph covers one T cell receptor (beta chain) sequence. Data came from immunoSEQ multiplex PCR; TCRdb stores just in-frame clones and leaves some out. This table holds 70,000 to 90,000 clones, 85% to 95% found once. These data originate in a study of control samples from healthy donors and cancer patients. Looked up from germline, CDR1 is SGHRS and CDR2 is YFSETQ. The V end lost 0 bases, the J end lost 3 bases, and 5 bases lay between the germline ends. The CDR3 contains 13 residues. The material sequenced was blood. The sequence came from a woman aged 40 to 55 in good health. The gene calls are TRBV5-1 and TRBJ2-3; D uncertain. The CDR3 nucleotides read TGCGCCAGCAGCTTGGGACAAACAGATACGCAGTATTTT. Its protein product is CASSLGQTDTQYF.